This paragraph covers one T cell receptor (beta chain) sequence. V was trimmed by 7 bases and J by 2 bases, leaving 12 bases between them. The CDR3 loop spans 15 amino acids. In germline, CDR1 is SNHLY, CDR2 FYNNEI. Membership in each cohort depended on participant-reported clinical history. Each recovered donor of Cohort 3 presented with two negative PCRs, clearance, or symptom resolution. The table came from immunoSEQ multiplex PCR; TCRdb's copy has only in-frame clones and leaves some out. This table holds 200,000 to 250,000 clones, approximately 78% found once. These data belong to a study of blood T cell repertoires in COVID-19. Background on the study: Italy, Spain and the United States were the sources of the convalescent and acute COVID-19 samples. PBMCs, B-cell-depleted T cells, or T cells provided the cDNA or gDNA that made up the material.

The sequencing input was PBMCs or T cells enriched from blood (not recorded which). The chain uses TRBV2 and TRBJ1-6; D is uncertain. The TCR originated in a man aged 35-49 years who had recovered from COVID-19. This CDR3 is CASTSEWAYNSPLHF. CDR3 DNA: TGTGCCAGCACCTCGGAGTGGGCCTATAATTCACCCCTCCACTTT.